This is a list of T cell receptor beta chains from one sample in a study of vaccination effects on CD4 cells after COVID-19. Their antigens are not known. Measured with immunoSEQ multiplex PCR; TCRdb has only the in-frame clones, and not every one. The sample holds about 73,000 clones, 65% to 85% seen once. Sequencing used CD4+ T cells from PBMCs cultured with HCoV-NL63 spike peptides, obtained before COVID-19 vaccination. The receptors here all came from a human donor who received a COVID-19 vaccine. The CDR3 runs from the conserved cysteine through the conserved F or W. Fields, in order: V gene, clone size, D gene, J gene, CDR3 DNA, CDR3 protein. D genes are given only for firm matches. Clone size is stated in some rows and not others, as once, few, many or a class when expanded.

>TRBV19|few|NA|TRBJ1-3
TGTGCCAGTAGTATGGCGGGCAGCTCTGGAAACACCATATATTTT
CASSMAGSSGNTIYF
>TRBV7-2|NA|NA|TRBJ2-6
TGTGCCAGCAGCTTATTCCCAGGGGCTGGGGCCAACGTCCTGACTTTC
CASSLFPGAGANVLTF
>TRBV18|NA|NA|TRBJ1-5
TGTGCCAGCTCACGCGACAGAAATCAGCCCCAGCATTTT
CASSRDRNQPQHF
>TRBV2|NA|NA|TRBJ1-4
TGTGCCAGCAGTGATCGTGGACCTAATGAAAAACTGTTTTTT
CASSDRGPNEKLFF
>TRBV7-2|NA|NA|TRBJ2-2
TGTGCCAGCAGCTTAGTGGCGACCCCCCACAACACCGGGGAGCTGTTTTTT
CASSLVATPHNTGELFF
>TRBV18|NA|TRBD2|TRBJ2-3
TGTGCCAGCTCACCACGGGAGGGCTCGACAGATACGCAGTATTTT
CASSPREGSTDTQYF
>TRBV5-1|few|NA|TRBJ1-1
TGCGCCAGCAGCTTGCTCACAGGCGGCGAGAACACTGAAGCTTTCTTT
CASSLLTGGENTEAFF
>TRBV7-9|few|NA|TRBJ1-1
TGTGCCAGCAGCCCAAGTAGGGAGGGGACTGAAGCTTTCTTT
CASSPSREGTEAFF
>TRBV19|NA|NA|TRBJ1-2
TGTGCCAGTAGCTCGGACCCAAGGGGCTATGGCTACACCTTC
CASSSDPRGYGYTF
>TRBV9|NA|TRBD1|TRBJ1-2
TGTGCCAGCAGCGTAGTGGGACAGGGGTCGGGCTACACCTTC
CASSVVGQGSGYTF
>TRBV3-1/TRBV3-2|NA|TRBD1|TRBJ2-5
TGTGCCAGCAGCCTACCTGACAGGGTCGAGACCCAGTACTTC
CASSLPDRVETQYF
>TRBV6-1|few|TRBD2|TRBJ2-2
TGTGCCAGCAGTGGTTATAGCGGGGGCGGAACCGGGGAGCTGTTTTTT
CASSGYSGGGTGELFF